One sample yielded the 17 T cell receptor beta chains listed below, sequenced in a study of blood T cells in healthy people across ages. A second PCR, run for about 6 to 12 cycles, used a sample-barcoded 5' primer plus a J-beta primer mix. MiXCR, applied by TCRdb to the 5' RACE reads, yields one record per CDR3 protein. Among 800,000 to 950,000 distinct CDR3 sequences listed, approximately 35% were seen once. Sequenced material: blood. The receptors were sampled from a man in his late teens or twenties in good health.

This clonotype was recorded many times. The chain uses TRBV6-6 and TRBJ1-2; no reliable D call. V gave up 0 bases and J gave up 8 bases, with 22 bases separating them. Germline CDR1 and CDR2: MNHNY and SVGAGI (reference sequence). The CDR3 contains 17 residues. In DNA form, the CDR3 reads TGTGCCAGCAGTTACTCGACCGCTGTCGGTACGGGTGGCGGCTACACCTTC. This codes for CASSYSTAVGTGGGYTF.

The chain combines TRBV20-1 with TRBJ1-1; 7 positions agree with TRBD1. Germline V CDR1 and CDR2: DFQATT, SNEGSKA (reference sequence). Losses at the gene ends were 3 bases for V and 7 bases for J; bases not matched to a gene: 8. This CDR3 has 13 amino acids. The CDR3 protein is CSARDGTDDEAFF. As DNA, the CDR3 is TGCAGTGCTAGGGACGGGACAGATGATGAAGCTTTCTTT.

This chain uses TRBV13 with TRBJ2-1, with no clear D. The CDR3 has 13 amino acids. The germline CDR1 and CDR2 sequences are PRHDT and FYEKMQ (reference sequence). V gave up 2 bases and J gave up 10 bases, with 12 bases separating them. This chain's CDR3 is CASSLYSVGEQFF. The CDR3 DNA follows: TGTGCCAGCAGCTTATACAGCGTCGGCGAGCAGTTCTTC.

The V and J genes are TRBV28 and TRBJ2-5; possibly TRBD1 for D (6 bases). This CDR3 has 14 residues. Germline V lookup: CDR1 MDHEN, CDR2 SYDVKM. V was pared by 5 bases and J by 4 bases, with 14 bases between. DNA of the CDR3: TGTGCCAGCAGTACCCAACAGGGTCTAGAGACCCAGTACTTC. Protein product: CASSTQQGLETQYF.

The gene calls are TRBV12-3 or TRBV12-4 and TRBJ1-1, with a tentative D call TRBD1 (6 bases). This CDR3 region has 16 residues. V lost 5 bases and J 5 bases, leaving 21 bases between the germline ends. The CDR3 DNA follows: TGTGCCAGCAGTCTAACAACAGGGTCATGGAGGACTGAAGCTTTCTTT. This encodes CASSLTTGSWRTEAFF.

Details on this clonotype: A much larger clone sits a single nucleotide away, making a read error possible. The chain links TRBV10-3 to TRBJ1-2; TRBD1 aligns across 7 bases. CDR1 and CDR2 (germline): ENHRY, SYGVKD. The CDR3 is 13 residues long. CDR3 in amino acids: CAIGDSTGNGYTF. CDR3 DNA: TGTGCCATCGGTGATTCGACAGGGAACGGCTACACCTTC.

The J gene is TRBJ1-2, the V gene TRBV9; possible D gene TRBD1, 5 bases. Germline V gives CDR1 SGDLS, CDR2 YYNGEE. This CDR3 is built from 14 residues. Trimming removed 4 bases at V and 6 bases at J, with 16 bases between. The CDR3 DNA sequence: TGTGCCAGCAGCTCCTGGGACCCTCGGCATGGCTACACCTTC. Encoded protein: CASSSWDPRHGYTF.

This clonotype was found once. This chain uses TRBV3-1 with TRBJ1-2; no clear D. The CDR3 length is 16 residues. Germline V lookup: CDR1 LGHDT, CDR2 YNNKEL (reference sequence). Trimming took off 0 bases at V and 2 bases at J, with 13 bases between the two ends. The chain's CDR3 is CASSQDLRPANYGYTF. In DNA, the CDR3 is TGTGCCAGCAGCCAAGATCTCCGGCCGGCCAACTATGGCTACACCTTC.

This clonotype was observed a few times. The rearrangement joins TRBV6-6 to TRBJ1-4; a weak D match, TRBD1 (6 bases). The V gene lost 2 bases and the J gene lost 8 bases, with 12 bases spanning the gap. Germline-derived CDR1 and CDR2 are MNHNY and SVGAGI (reference sequence). The CDR3 spans 14 residues. The CDR3 region is CASSYGTLGEKLFF. The CDR3 nucleotides read TGTGCCAGCAGTTACGGGACACTCGGGGAAAAACTGTTTTTT.

The table lists this clonotype with a few counts. The CDR3 protein is CASNPEGSYNEQFF. The CDR3 nucleotides are TGTGCCAGCAACCCCGAGGGTTCCTACAATGAGCAGTTCTTC. This chain links TRBV9 with TRBJ2-1; possibly TRBD2 for D (5 bases). Germline values: CDR1 SGDLS, CDR2 YYNGEE. The CDR3 is 14 residues long. V dropped 6 bases and J dropped 1 base, with 11 bases sitting between them.

In its sample, this clonotype was seen a few times. The chain is built from TRBV7-2 and TRBJ2-3; 7 nucleotides match TRBD2. J gave up 6 bases and V 1 base, and 7 bases lay outside the gene matches. The CDR3 contains 15 residues. The V gene's germline CDR1 is SGHTA and CDR2 FQGNSA. The CDR3 reads CASSLEGGGGDTQYF. The CDR3 coding sequence is TGTGCCAGCAGCTTAGAGGGCGGGGGTGGGGATACGCAGTATTTT.

The V call is TRBV20-1, the J call TRBJ2-5; no reliable D call. This CDR3 is built from 14 residues. The germline gives CDR1 DFQATT, CDR2 SNEGSKA (reference sequence). V was trimmed by 6 bases and J by 1 base, leaving 15 bases between them. In DNA form, the CDR3 reads TGCAGTGCGACTGGACGGTCTTCCCAAGAGACCCAGTACTTC. Protein sequence: CSATGRSSQETQYF.

The chain combines TRBV9 with TRBJ1-2, with 7 nucleotides matching TRBD1. Germline CDR1 reads SGDLS; CDR2 reads YYNGEE. The ends lost 5 bases at V and 5 bases at J; junction bases unmatched: 12. This CDR3 contains 15 residues. CDR3 coding DNA: TGTGCCAGCAGTCCCCTACCCGGCAGGGGGTATGGCTACACCTTC. Its protein product is CASSPLPGRGYGYTF.

This clonotype appeared a few times. The genes are TRBV7-2 and TRBJ2-3, with TRBD2 matching 12 bases. This CDR3 comprises 17 residues. The J segment lost 3 bases and the V segment lost 3 bases, leaving 7 bases of the junction unmatched. The V gene's germline CDR1 is SGHTA and CDR2 FQGNSA. The DNA for the CDR3 is TGTGCCAGCAGCTTCCTAGCGGGGGGGCCGGGTACAGATACGCAGTATTTT. Translating it yields CASSFLAGGPGTDTQYF.

This clonotype has just a few counts. V gene TRBV19 combines with J gene TRBJ2-3; possibly TRBD1 or TRBD2 for D (5 bases each). The CDR3 contains 15 residues. The V and J ends lost 7 bases and 8 bases respectively, with 22 bases between them. CDR1 is LNHDA, CDR2 SQIVND, per germline (reference sequence). Here the CDR3 DNA reads TGTGCCAGTACCACTACAGGTGGGACCATTTCTACGCAGTATTTT. Protein sequence: CASTTTGGTISTQYF.

The chain joins TRBV7-9 to TRBJ2-1, with 7 nucleotides matching TRBD1. The length of the CDR3 is 15 residues. The germline V gene has CDR1 SEHNR and CDR2 FQNEAQ (reference sequence). The V segment lost 2 bases and the J segment 2 bases; nucleotides outside the gene matches: 3. The CDR3 loop reads CASSLYQGAYNEQFF. The CDR3 region has the DNA TGTGCCAGCAGCTTATATCAGGGGGCCTACAATGAGCAGTTCTTC.

A word on this clonotype: The junction departs from the called germline gene at one end, perhaps through a read error. The J gene is TRBJ1-6, the V gene TRBV3-1; a possible D gene is TRBD1 (6 bases). This CDR3 contains 16 residues. Germline V gene data show CDR1 as LGHDT and CDR2 as YNNKEL (reference sequence). The CDR3 DNA reads as TGTGCCAGCAGCCAAGATTGGACAGTCTATAATTCACTCCTCCACTTT. This encodes CASSQDWTVYNSLLHF.